Listed below are T cell receptor beta chains from one sample, sequenced in a study of human T cells and chemical hapten exposure. TCRdb fed the RACE reads into MiXCR, producing one record per CDR3 protein. Of roughly 260,000 distinct CDR3 sequences listed, 8.6% were seen once; the top ten hold 2% to 3%. The specimen comprised whole blood, sampled in connection with sensitization to the hapten diphenylcyclopropenone (DPC). The receptors here all came from a woman between 40 and 55 years old with alopecia areata. Some clones in this sample may be carry-over from other donors' samples. CDR3s include the opening cysteine and the closing phenylalanine or tryptophan. D genes are given only for firm matches. Size is omitted from some rows. Given values are once, few, many or a class for expanded clones.

TRBJ2-7 | TRBV3-1 | TRBD2 | few | TGTGCCAGCAGCCACGGGACCGGGACTAGCGGTCCCTACGAGCAGTACTTC | CASSHGTGTSGPYEQYF
TRBJ2-7 | TRBV28 | . | many | TGTGCCAGCAGCCGGCCTGGCGGAGGGGAGCAGTACTTC | CASSRPGGGEQYF
TRBJ2-3 | TRBV28 | . | . | TGTGCCAGCAGTTTGTCCGGGGATAGCACAGATACGCAGTATTTT | CASSLSGDSTDTQYF
TRBJ1-2 | TRBV28 | TRBD1 | many | TGTGCCAGCAGCCCGACAGGGGGCTATGGCTACACCTTC | CASSPTGGYGYTF
TRBJ1-2 | TRBV20-1 | . | . | TGCAGTGCTTGGGCCCCGTCTTTCTATGGCTACACCTTC | CSAWAPSFYGYTF
TRBJ1-1 | TRBV11-2 | . | many | TGTGCCAGCAGCTTACGGACAGCCTCCTCCGCGGACACTGAAGCTTTCTTT | CASSLRTASSADTEAFF
TRBJ1-6 | TRBV27 | . | few | TGTGCCAGCAGTTTCAGCTCCTATAATTCACCCCTCCACTTT | CASSFSSYNSPLHF
TRBJ1-5 | TRBV6-2/TRBV6-3 | . | few | TGTGCCAGCAGTTACGGGACCTTGAGCAATCAGCCCCAGCATTTT | CASSYGTLSNQPQHF
TRBJ2-7 | TRBV6-6 | . | few | TGTGCCAGCAGTTACTCGAGGGGGGGGTCCTCCTACGAGCAGTACTTC | CASSYSRGGSSYEQYF
TRBJ2-1 | TRBV28 | . | . | TGTGCCAGTGGGGGGACTCTCAATGAGCAGTTCTTC | CASGGTLNEQFF
TRBJ1-5 | TRBV10-3 | . | few | TGTGCCATCAGTAACGATAGCAATCAGCCCCAGCATTTT | CAISNDSNQPQHF
TRBJ1-2 | TRBV10-3 | . | . | TGTGCCATCAGTGAGTCGGCAAATGGCTACACCTTC | CAISESANGYTF
TRBJ2-5 | TRBV7-6 | TRBD1 | . | TGTGCCAGCAGCTCAACCCGGGACAGCTCATTCCAAGAGACCCAGTACTTC | CASSSTRDSSFQETQYF
TRBJ2-1 | TRBV20-1 | . | few | TGCAGTGCTCGTGAGGAGGAGCAGTTCTTC | CSAREEEQFF
TRBJ1-4 | TRBV2 | . | few | TGTGCCAGCAGTATTCGGACAACCCCAACTAATGAAAAACTGTTTTTT | CASSIRTTPTNEKLFF
TRBJ2-6 | TRBV29-1 | . | few | TGCAGCGTTAATGGAATCGGTACAGCCTCTGACCGCTCTGGGGCCAACGTCCTGACTTTC | CSVNGIGTASDRSGANVLTF
TRBJ2-1 | TRBV11-3 | . | many | TGTGCCAGCAGCCGCGGGACTCTCAATGAGCAGTTCTTC | CASSRGTLNEQFF
TRBJ1-1 | TRBV6-5 | . | many | TGTGCCAGCAGTTACGGAGTCAGGTACACTGAAGCTTTCTTT | CASSYGVRYTEAFF
TRBJ2-4 | TRBV6-1 | . | few | TGTGCCAGCGCCCCTCGATCAGCAGCCCCCCAAGCCTACTTC | CASAPRSAAPQAYF
TRBJ2-3 | TRBV6-5 | TRBD2 | . | TGTGCCAGCAGTAGTCGACTAGCGGGAGGGGATACGCAGTATTTT | CASSSRLAGGDTQYF
TRBJ1-6 | TRBV27 | TRBD1 | . | TGTGCCAGCAGTAGACAGGGGAGGCCACCCCTCCACTTT | CASSRQGRPPLHF
TRBJ2-1 | TRBV6-2/TRBV6-3 | . | few | TGTGCCAGCGGCGGGATCGGCAACAATGAGCAGTTCTTC | CASGGIGNNEQFF